The entry below describes one TCR beta chain. This clonotype turned up a few times. It lacks a known antigen. Per-nucleotide qualities are absent, and no much larger clonotype sits a single base away. Library prep was done by 5' RACE. Sequencing was carried out with a NextSeq 500. To allow correction of PCR and sequencing errors, the TCR library protocol tagged every TCR cDNA molecule with a unique molecular identifier. In the paper's pipeline: TCR identification, UMI-based error correction and CDR3 extraction were all carried out with Decombinator tools. Expanded TCRs were defined as those above a frequency of 2 per 1,000, corresponding to the top 1% of the tumor frequency distribution. Renyi diversity was calculated using the R vegan package after each repertoire was subsampled 100 times to 5,000 TCRs. CDR3 similarity networks were built from amino acid triplet string-kernel similarity, connecting CDR3s with pairwise similarity above 0.82. TCRdb ran its own pipeline on the public reads, namely fastp trimming at Q25 and MiXCR clone calling, and kept in-frame beta chains. Rows are combined by CDR3 protein, so each entry shows the most common genes and DNA. The V and J calls follow TCRdb's processing rather than the paper's. This sample holds about 120,000 distinct CDR3 sequences; about 12% were observed only once. The ten largest make up approximately 17% of the sample.

This record belongs to a study of spatial heterogeneity in lung cancer (dated by TCRdb to the late 2010s). Looking at the study overall: Samples were obtained from roughly 72 patients with early-stage, untreated non-small cell lung cancer from the lung TRACERx cohort. More beta-chain than alpha-chain transcripts were consistently detected, likely reflecting higher beta-chain transcript abundance. In the raw uncorrected reads, each unique combination of TCR and UMI appeared on average more than ten times. TCR alpha and beta repertoires were quantitatively compared across multiple tumor regions, matched nontumor lung and blood in non-small cell lung cancer. Follow-up PBMC samples were sequenced whenever the samples were available, and the median time to follow-up was around 24 months after resection. Both alpha and beta chains were TCR-sequenced in samples taken at surgery, namely 220 tumor regions, around 64 matched nontumor lung samples and about 58 PBMC samples. TCR repertoire features were related to nonsynonymous mutation counts determined by whole-exome sequencing of tumor tissue. The investigation overall reported the following: Comparisons of baseline and follow-up blood repertoires included only approximately 15 patients. Confirming at a functional level the hypothesis that regional TCRs recognize regional mutations was considered to require additional single-cell paired TCR alpha and beta sequencing. Ubiquitous expanded tumor TCRs were detected in blood more often at tumor resection than at routine follow-up.

The time point tag for this specimen amounts to: blood at routine non-recurrence follow-up after resection. For TCR sequencing, whole RNA was extracted from tumor and nontumor lung tissue, or from cryopreserved PBMC samples, and no cell sorting was done. Only patients with enough RNA available from two or more tumor regions were chosen for TCR sequencing. This TCR was recovered from a male donor with early-stage non-small cell lung cancer. Source: PBMCs, taken at follow-up.

At the DNA level, the sequence is TGCAGGGCCGGGGGGAGGTCGAATGAAAAACTGTTTTTT. Translated, it gives CRAGGRSNEKLFF. The chain couples TRBV20-1 to TRBJ1-4; tentative D gene TRBD1, with 5 bases matching. The CDR1 and CDR2 encoded by the germline V gene (reference sequence) are DFQATT and SNEGSKA. The CDR3 starts with the cysteine, ends with the phenylalanine, and has 13 residues. CDR3 DNA only is kept here, 39 bases in frame from base 1.